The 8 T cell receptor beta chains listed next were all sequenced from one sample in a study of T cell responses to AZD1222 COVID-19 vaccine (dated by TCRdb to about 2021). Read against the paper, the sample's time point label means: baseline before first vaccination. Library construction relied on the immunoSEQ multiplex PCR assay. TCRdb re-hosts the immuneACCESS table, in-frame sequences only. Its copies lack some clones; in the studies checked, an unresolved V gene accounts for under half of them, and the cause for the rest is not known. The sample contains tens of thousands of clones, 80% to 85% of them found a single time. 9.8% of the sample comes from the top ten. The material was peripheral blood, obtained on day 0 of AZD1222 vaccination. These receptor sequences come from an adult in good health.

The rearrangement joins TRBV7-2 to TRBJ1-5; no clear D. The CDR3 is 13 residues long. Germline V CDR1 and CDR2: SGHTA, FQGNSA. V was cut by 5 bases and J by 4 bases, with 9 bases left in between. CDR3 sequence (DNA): TGTGCCAGCAGCGGAACGGAAAATCAGCCCCAGCATTTT. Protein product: CASSGTENQPQHF. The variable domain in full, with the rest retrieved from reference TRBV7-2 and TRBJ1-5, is GAGVSQSPSNKVTEKGKDVELRCDPISGHTALYWYRQSLGQGLEFLIYFQGNSAPDKSGLPSDRFSAERTGGSVSTLTIQRTQQEDSAVYLCASSGTENQPQHFGDGTRLSIL.

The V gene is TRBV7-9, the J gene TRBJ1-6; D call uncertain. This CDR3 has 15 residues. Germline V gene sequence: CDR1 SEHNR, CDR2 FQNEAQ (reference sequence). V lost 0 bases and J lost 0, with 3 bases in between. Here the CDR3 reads CASSLASSYNSPLHF. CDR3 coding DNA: TGTGCCAGCAGCTTAGCTAGCTCCTATAATTCACCCCTCCACTTT.

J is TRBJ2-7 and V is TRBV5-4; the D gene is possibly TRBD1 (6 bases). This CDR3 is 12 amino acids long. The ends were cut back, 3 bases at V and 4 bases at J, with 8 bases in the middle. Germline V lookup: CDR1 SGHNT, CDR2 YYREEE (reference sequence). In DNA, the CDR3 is TGTGCCAGCAGCTCGACAGGTTACGAGCAGTACTTC. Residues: CASSSTGYEQYF. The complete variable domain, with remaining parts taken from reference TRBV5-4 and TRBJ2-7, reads ETGVTQSPTHLIKTRGQQVTLRCSSQSGHNTVSWYQQALGQGPQFIFQYYREEENGRGNFPPRFSGLQFPNYSSELNVNALELDDSALYLCASSSTGYEQYFGPGTRLTVT.

CDR3 loop: CASSRGVDNSPLHF. The CDR3 DNA follows: TGTGCCAGCAGCAGGGGTGTGGATAATTCACCCCTCCACTTT. This chain connects TRBV7-8 to TRBJ1-6; D is perhaps TRBD1 (5 bases). V lost 5 bases, J lost 5 bases, and 10 bases lay in between. Germline values: CDR1 SGHVS, CDR2 FQNEAQ. This CDR3 contains 14 residues.

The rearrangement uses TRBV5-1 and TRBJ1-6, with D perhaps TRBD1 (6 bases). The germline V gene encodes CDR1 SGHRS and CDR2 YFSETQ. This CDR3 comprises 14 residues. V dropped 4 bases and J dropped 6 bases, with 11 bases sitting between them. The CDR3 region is CASSPGQFNSPLHF. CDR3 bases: TGCGCCAGCAGCCCTGGACAGTTTAATTCACCCCTCCACTTT.

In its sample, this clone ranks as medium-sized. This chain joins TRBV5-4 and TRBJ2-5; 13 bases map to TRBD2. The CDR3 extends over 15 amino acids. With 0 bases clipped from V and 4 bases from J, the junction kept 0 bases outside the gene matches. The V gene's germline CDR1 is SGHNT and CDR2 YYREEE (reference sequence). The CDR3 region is CASSLGLAGGETQYF. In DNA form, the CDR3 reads TGTGCCAGCAGCTTGGGACTAGCGGGGGGAGAGACCCAGTACTTC.

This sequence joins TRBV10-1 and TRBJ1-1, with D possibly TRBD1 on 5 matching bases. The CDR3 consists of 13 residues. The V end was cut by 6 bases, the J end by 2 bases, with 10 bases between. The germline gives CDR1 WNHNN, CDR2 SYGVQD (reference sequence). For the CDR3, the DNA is TGCGCCAGCAGAACTGACAGTAACACTGAAGCTTTCTTT. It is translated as CASRTDSNTEAFF.

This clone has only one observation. This CDR3 reads CSVLGSSYEQYF. CDR3 nucleotides: TGCAGCGTTTTAGGGAGCTCCTACGAGCAGTACTTC. V usage is TRBV29-1 and J usage is TRBJ2-7, with a weak D call TRBD2 (5 bases). V lost 5 bases, J lost 0 bases, and 8 bases lay in between. Germline loops: CDR1 SQVTM, CDR2 ANQGSEA. The CDR3 contains 12 residues.